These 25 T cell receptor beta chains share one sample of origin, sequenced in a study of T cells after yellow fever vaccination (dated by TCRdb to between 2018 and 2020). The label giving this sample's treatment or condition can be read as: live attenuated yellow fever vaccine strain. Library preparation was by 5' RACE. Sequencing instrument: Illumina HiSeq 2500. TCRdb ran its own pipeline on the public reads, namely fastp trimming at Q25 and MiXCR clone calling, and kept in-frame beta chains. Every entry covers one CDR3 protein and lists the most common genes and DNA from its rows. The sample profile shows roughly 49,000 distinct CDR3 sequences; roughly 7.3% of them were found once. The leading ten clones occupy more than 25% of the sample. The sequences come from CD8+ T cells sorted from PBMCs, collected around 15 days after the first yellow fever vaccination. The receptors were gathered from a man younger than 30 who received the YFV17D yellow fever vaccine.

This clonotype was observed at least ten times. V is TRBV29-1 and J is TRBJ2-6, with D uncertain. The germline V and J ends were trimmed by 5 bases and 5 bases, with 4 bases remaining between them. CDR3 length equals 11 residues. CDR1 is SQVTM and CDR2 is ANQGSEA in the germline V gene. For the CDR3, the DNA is TGCAGCGTTCAGAGGGCCAACGTCCTGACTTTC. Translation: CSVQRANVLTF.

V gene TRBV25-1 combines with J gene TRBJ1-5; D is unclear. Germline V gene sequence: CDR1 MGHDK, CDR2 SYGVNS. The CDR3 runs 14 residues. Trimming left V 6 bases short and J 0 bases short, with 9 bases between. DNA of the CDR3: TGTGCCAGCAGCCCCGACTATAGCAATCAGCCCCAGCATTTT. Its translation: CASSPDYSNQPQHF.

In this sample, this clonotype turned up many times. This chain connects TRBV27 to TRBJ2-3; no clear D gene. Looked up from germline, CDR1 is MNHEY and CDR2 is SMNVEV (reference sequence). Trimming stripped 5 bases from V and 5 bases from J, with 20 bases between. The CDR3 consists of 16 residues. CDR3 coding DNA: TGTGCCAGCAGTCTTCGTAAGGATTCCTTGGGAGATACGCAGTATTTT. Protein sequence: CASSLRKDSLGDTQYF.

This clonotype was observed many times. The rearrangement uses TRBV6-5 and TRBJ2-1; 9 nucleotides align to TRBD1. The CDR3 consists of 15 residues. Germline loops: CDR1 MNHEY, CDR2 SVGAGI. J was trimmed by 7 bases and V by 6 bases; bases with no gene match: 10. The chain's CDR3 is CASRLYRGQGNEQFF. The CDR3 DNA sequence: TGTGCCAGCAGGCTATACAGGGGGCAAGGGAATGAGCAGTTCTTC.

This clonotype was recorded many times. CDR3: CASSLSPYYEQYV. The CDR3 bases are TGTGCCAGCAGCTTAAGCCCCTACTACGAGCAGTACGTC. The chain uses TRBV7-2 and TRBJ2-7; D is uncertain. V was pared by 2 bases and J by 3 bases, with 8 bases between. The CDR3 runs 13 residues. Looked up from germline, CDR1 is SGHTA and CDR2 is FQGNSA.

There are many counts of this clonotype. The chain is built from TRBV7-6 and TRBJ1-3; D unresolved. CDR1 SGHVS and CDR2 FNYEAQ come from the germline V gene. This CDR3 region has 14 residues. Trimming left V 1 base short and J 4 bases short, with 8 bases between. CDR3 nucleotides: TGTGCCAGCAGCTTAGGTGCAGAGGGAAACACCATATATTTT. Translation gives CASSLGAEGNTIYF.

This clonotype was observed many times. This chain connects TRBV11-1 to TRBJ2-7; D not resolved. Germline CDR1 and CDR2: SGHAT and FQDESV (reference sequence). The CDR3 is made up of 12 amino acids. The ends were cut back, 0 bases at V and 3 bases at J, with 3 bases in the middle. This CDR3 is CASSLAYYEQYF. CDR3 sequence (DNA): TGTGCCAGCAGCTTAGCCTACTACGAGCAGTACTTC. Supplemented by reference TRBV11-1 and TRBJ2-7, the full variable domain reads EAEVAQSPRYKITEKSQAVAFWCDPISGHATLYWYRQILGQGPELLVQFQDESVVDDSQLPKDRFSAERLKGVDSTLKIQPAELGDSAMYLCASSLAYYEQYFGPGTRLTVT.

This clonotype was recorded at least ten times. In nucleotides, the CDR3 is TGTGCCAGCAGCACGGCGGACAGGGAAAAATCTGGGGCCAACGTCCTGACTTTC. Translation gives CASSTADREKSGANVLTF. V gene TRBV11-2 combines with J gene TRBJ2-6, with 8 positions matching TRBD1. Trimming removed 5 bases from V and 1 base from J; junction bases left unmatched: 10. The germline V gene encodes CDR1 SGHAT and CDR2 FQNNGV. The CDR3 is 18 amino acids. Looking up the rest from reference TRBV11-2 and TRBJ2-6 gives the full variable domain: EAGVAQSPRYKIIEKRQSVAFWCNPISGHATLYWYQQILGQGPKLLIQFQNNGVVDDSQLPKDRFSAERLKGVDSTLKIQPAKLEDSAVYLCASSTADREKSGANVLTFGAGSRLTVL.

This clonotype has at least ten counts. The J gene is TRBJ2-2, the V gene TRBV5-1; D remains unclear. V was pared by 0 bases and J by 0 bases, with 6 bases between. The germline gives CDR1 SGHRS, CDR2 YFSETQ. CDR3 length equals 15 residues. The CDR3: CASSLGPPNTGELFF. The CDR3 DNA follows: TGCGCCAGCAGCTTGGGACCACCGAACACCGGGGAGCTGTTTTTT. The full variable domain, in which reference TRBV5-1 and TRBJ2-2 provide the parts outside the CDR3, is KAGVTQTPRYLIKTRGQQVTLSCSPISGHRSVSWYQQTPGQGLQFLFEYFSETQRNKGNFPGRFSGRQFSNSRSEMNVSTLELGDSALYLCASSLGPPNTGELFFGEGSRLTVL.

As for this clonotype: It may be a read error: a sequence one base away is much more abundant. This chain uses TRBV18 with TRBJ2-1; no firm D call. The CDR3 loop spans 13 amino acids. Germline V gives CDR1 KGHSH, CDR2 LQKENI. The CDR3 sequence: CASSRTAYNGQFF. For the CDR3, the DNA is TGTGCCAGCTCAAGAACTGCCTACAATGGGCAGTTCTTC.

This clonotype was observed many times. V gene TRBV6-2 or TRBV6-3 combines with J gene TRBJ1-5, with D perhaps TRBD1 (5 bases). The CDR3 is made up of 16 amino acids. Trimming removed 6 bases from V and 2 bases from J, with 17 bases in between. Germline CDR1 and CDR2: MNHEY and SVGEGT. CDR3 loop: CASSQWRGTRNQPQHF. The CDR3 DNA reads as TGTGCCAGCAGCCAATGGAGGGGTACCCGCAATCAGCCCCAGCATTTT.

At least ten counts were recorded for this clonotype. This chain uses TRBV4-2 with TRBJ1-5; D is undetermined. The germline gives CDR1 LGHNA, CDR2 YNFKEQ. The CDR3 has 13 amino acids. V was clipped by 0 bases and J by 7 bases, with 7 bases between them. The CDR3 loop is CASSQELGQPQHF. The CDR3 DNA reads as TGTGCCAGCAGCCAAGAATTGGGACAGCCCCAGCATTTT.

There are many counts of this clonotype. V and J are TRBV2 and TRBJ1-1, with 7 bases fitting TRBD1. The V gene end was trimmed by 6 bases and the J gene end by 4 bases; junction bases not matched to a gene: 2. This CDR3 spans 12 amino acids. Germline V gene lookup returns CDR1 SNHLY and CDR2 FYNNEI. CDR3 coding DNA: TGTGCCAGCAGACAGGGGATCACTGAAGCTTTCTTT. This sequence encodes CASRQGITEAFF.

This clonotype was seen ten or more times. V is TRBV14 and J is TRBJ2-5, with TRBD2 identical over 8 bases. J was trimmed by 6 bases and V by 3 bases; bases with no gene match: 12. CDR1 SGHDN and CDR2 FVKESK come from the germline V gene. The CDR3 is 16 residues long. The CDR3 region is CASSHHPGLGHKTQYF. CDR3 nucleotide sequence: TGTGCCAGCAGCCATCACCCGGGACTAGGCCATAAGACCCAGTACTTC.

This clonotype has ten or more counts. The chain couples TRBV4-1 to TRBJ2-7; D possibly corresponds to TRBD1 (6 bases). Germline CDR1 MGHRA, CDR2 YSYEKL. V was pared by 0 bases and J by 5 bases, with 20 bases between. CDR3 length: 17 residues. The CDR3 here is CASSQDTDRWGVDEQYF. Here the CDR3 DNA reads TGCGCCAGCAGCCAAGACACCGACAGGTGGGGTGTCGACGAGCAGTACTTC.

CDR3 amino acids: CASTETRGGEQYV. CDR3 in DNA: TGTGCCAGCACCGAGACCCGGGGGGGAGAGCAGTACGTC. The V call is TRBV27, the J call TRBJ2-7; 8 bases line up with TRBD2. CDR1 is MNHEY, CDR2 SMNVEV, per germline (reference sequence). The CDR3 has 13 residues. Trimming took 7 bases from V and 7 from J; bases not matched to a gene: 9.

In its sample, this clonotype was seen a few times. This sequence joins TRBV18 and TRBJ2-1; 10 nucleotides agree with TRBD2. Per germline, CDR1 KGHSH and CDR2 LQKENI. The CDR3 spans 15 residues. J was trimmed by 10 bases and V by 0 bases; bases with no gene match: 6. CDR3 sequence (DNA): TGTGCCAGCTCACCACCCCAGCGGGGGGGCGAGGAGCAGTTCTTC. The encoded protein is CASSPPQRGGEEQFF.

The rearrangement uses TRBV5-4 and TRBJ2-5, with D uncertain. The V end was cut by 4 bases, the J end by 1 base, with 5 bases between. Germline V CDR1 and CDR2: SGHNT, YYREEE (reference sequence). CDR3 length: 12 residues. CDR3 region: CASSVPQETQYF. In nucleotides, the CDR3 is TGTGCCAGCAGCGTTCCCCAAGAGACCCAGTACTTC. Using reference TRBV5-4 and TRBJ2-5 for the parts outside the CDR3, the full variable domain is ETGVTQSPTHLIKTRGQQVTLRCSSQSGHNTVSWYQQALGQGPQFIFQYYREEENGRGNFPPRFSGLQFPNYSSELNVNALELDDSALYLCASSVPQETQYFGPGTRLLVL.

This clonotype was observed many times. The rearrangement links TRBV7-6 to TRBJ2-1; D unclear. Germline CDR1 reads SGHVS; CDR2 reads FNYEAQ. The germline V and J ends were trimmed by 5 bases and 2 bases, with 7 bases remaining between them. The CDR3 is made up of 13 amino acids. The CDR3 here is CASSSRPYNEQFF. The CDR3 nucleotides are TGTGCCAGCAGCAGCAGACCCTACAATGAGCAGTTCTTC.

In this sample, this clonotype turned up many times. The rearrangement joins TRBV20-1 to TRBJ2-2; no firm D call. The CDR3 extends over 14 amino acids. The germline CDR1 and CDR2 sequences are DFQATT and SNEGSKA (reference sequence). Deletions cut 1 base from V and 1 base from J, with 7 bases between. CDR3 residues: CSARVARNTGELFF. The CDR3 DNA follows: TGCAGTGCTAGAGTAGCTAGGAACACCGGGGAGCTGTTTTTT.

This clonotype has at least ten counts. CDR3: CASSYGTVNNEQFF. The CDR3 region has the DNA TGTGCCAGCAGTTACGGGACGGTGAACAATGAGCAGTTCTTC. This chain links TRBV28 with TRBJ2-1, with D perhaps assigned TRBD1 or TRBD2 (5 bases each). Trimming pared 4 bases from V and 5 bases from J, leaving 12 bases between. The CDR3 is 14 residues long. From germline, CDR1 is MDHEN and CDR2 SYDVKM.

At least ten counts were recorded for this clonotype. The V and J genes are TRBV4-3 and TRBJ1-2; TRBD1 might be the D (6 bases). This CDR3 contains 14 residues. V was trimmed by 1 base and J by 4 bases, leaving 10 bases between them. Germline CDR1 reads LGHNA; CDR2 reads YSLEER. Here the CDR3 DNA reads TGCGCCAGCAGCCAAGCGGGACACCGCTATGGCTACACCTTC. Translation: CASSQAGHRYGYTF.

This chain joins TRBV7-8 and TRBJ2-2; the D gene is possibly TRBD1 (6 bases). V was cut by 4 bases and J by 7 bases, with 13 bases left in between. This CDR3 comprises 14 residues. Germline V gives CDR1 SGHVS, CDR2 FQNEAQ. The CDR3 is CASSYTGLDGELFF. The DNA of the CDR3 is TGTGCCAGCAGCTATACAGGGTTGGACGGGGAGCTGTTTTTT.

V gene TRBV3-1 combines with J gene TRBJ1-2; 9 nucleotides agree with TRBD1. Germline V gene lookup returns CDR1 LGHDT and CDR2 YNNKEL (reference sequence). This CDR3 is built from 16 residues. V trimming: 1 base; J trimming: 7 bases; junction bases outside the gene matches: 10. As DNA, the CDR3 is TGTGCCAGCAGCCAAGTCCCGGGACAGGGCCCACGTGGCTACACCTTC. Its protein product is CASSQVPGQGPRGYTF.

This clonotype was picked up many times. DNA for the CDR3: TGTGCCAGCAGCACAAGCGGGAGCACAGATACGCAGTATTTT. As protein: CASSTSGSTDTQYF. V is TRBV7-6 and J is TRBJ2-3; D may be TRBD2 (6 bases). Trimming stripped 5 bases from V and 0 bases from J, with 9 bases between. The CDR3 is 14 residues long. CDR1 and CDR2 (germline): SGHVS, FNYEAQ.